A selection of T cell receptor beta chains follows, all from one sample in a study of shared clonotypes between healthy human individuals. Produced via immunoSEQ multiplex PCR; TCRdb's table is partial and in-frame only. The sample shows 1.6 million or so clones, roughly 96% of them seen only once. The sample taken for sequencing was naive CD4+ T cells sorted from blood. The source of these receptors is a young man in good health. Both conserved end residues are part of each CDR3. A D gene is named only where the DNA matches it firmly. Clone size, where shown, is once, few, many, or a class for clones that have expanded.

J gene	CDR3 length	D gene	V gene	clone size	CDR3 DNA	CDR3 protein
TRBJ2-3	13	NA	TRBV7-8	once	TGTGCCAGCAGCTTAGCGGTCACAGATACGCAGTATTTT	CASSLAVTDTQYF
TRBJ2-1	15	NA	TRBV5-6	NA	TGTGCCAGCAGCTTGGGCCCGACTAGTTACAATGAGCAGTTCTTC	CASSLGPTSYNEQFF
TRBJ2-1	14	NA	TRBV5-6	NA	TGTGCCAGCAGCCGAAGCTTCGCCTACAATGAGCAGTTCTTC	CASSRSFAYNEQFF
TRBJ2-4	14	TRBD1	TRBV5-1	NA	TGCGCCAGCAGCCCCGGGACAGACCAAAGCATTCAGTACTTC	CASSPGTDQSIQYF
TRBJ1-2	16	NA	TRBV5-1	NA	TGCGCCAGCAGCTTGAGGCAGGGAGAGGCTAACTATGGCTACACCTTC	CASSLRQGEANYGYTF
TRBJ1-1	15	NA	TRBV5-6	NA	TGTGCCAGCAGCTTGGTTGGGGGCGCGGGCACTGAAGCTTTCTTT	CASSLVGGAGTEAFF
TRBJ2-5	16	TRBD2	TRBV7-9	NA	TGTGCCTCCCCGGGGGATACCGGGAGGTCCCAAGAGACCCAGTACTTC	CASPGDTGRSQETQYF
TRBJ1-1	11	NA	TRBV11-2	NA	TGTGCCAGGAGCATGAACACTGAAGCTTTCTTT	CARSMNTEAFF
TRBJ2-3	17	TRBD2	TRBV28	NA	TGTGCCAGCAAGGGTAGCGGGAGGGCAACTAGCACAGATACGCAGTATTTT	CASKGSGRATSTDTQYF
TRBJ2-7	16	NA	TRBV10-2	NA	TGCGCCAGCAGTTGGGGGGGGGCCCGGATCAGCTACGAGCAGTACTTC	CASSWGGARISYEQYF
TRBJ2-7	17	NA	TRBV11-2	NA	TGTGCCAGCAGCTTAGTAGAAGGGAAACCCCTCTTGGGAGAGCAGTACTTC	CASSLVEGKPLLGEQYF
TRBJ2-5	15	TRBD1	TRBV28	NA	TGTGCCAGCAGTTCGACAGGGGGCGTTGGTGAGACCCAGTACTTC	CASSSTGGVGETQYF
TRBJ2-7	9	NA	TRBV6-5	NA	TGTGCCCGCCAGTACGAGCAGTACTTC	CARQYEQYF
TRBJ1-5	14	TRBD1	TRBV28	once	TGTGCCAGCAGTGGACTGGGACAGCATCAGCCCCAGCATTTT	CASSGLGQHQPQHF
TRBJ2-1	14	NA	TRBV5-1	NA	TGCGCCAGCAGCTTGGTGCCGTCTAACAATGAGCAGTTCTTC	CASSLVPSNNEQFF
TRBJ1-5	15	NA	TRBV23-1	NA	TGCGCCAGCAGTCAATTCCGCCGCCTCAATCAGCCCCAGCATTTT	CASSQFRRLNQPQHF
TRBJ2-3	15	TRBD2	TRBV7-8	NA	TGTGCCAGCAGCTTACGGGAGGGAAGGACAGATACGCAGTATTTT	CASSLREGRTDTQYF
TRBJ2-7	15	NA	TRBV27	NA	TGTGCCAGCAGTTTATGGGGCCGAAGGGGCTACGAGCAGTACTTC	CASSLWGRRGYEQYF
TRBJ1-5	15	TRBD1	TRBV27	NA	TGTGCCAGCAGCCCCGGGACAGGGGTGAATCAGCCCCAGCATTTT	CASSPGTGVNQPQHF
TRBJ1-2	15	TRBD1	TRBV19	once	TGTGCCAGTAGTACCCTGGGACAGGGGGCGGACGGCTACACCTTC	CASSTLGQGADGYTF
TRBJ1-1	15	NA	TRBV7-2	NA	TGTGCCAGCAGTCCTATTATGGGGGGGAGGACTGAAGCTTTCTTT	CASSPIMGGRTEAFF
TRBJ2-2	14	NA	TRBV5-1	NA	TGCGCCAGCAGCACCGGGACTAACACCGGGGAGCTGTTTTTT	CASSTGTNTGELFF
TRBJ2-2	13	TRBD1	TRBV7-9	NA	TGTGCCGGGGACAGGGGGCTAACCGGGGAGCTGTTTTTT	CAGDRGLTGELFF
TRBJ1-2	14	NA	TRBV30	NA	TGTGCCTGGAGTGTACTCGTAGGAACGTTTGGCTACACCTTC	CAWSVLVGTFGYTF
TRBJ1-5	14	NA	TRBV18	NA	TGTGCCAGCTCACCGGTGGAGGTGGAACAGCCCCAGCATTTT	CASSPVEVEQPQHF